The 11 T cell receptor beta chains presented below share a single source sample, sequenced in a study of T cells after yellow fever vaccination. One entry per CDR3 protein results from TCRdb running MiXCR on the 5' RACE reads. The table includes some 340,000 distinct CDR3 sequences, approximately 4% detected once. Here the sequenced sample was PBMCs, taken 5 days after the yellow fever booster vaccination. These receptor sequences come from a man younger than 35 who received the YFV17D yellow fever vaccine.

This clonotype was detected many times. CDR3 DNA sequence: TGCGCCAGCAGCTTAGGGCAGCGCGGGGATACGCAGTATTTT. Protein sequence: CASSLGQRGDTQYF. V and J are TRBV5-1 and TRBJ2-3, with a weak D call TRBD2 (5 bases). The CDR3 is made up of 14 amino acids. The V and J ends lost 2 bases and 6 bases respectively, with 13 bases between them. Germline loops: CDR1 SGHRS, CDR2 YFSETQ. The variable domain in full, with the rest retrieved from reference TRBV5-1 and TRBJ2-3, is KAGVTQTPRYLIKTRGQQVTLSCSPISGHRSVSWYQQTPGQGLQFLFEYFSETQRNKGNFPGRFSGRQFSNSRSEMNVSTLELGDSALYLCASSLGQRGDTQYFGPGTRLTVL.

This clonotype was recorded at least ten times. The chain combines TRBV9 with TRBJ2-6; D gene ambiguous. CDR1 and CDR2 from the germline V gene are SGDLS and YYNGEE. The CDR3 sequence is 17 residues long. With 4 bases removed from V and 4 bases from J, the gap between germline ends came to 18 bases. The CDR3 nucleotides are TGTGCCAGCAGCACCAGGACCCTAAGGTCCGGGGCCAACGTCCTGACTTTC. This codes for CASSTRTLRSGANVLTF.

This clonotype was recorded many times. The CDR3 DNA reads TGTGCCAGCACCGTAGGACAGGGCGGAGAAAAACTGTTTTTT. Translating gives CASTVGQGGEKLFF. The J gene is TRBJ1-4, the V gene TRBV12-3 or TRBV12-4; 8 bases agree with TRBD1. V gave up 7 bases and J gave up 8 bases; unmatched junction bases: 9. The CDR3 runs to 14 residues.

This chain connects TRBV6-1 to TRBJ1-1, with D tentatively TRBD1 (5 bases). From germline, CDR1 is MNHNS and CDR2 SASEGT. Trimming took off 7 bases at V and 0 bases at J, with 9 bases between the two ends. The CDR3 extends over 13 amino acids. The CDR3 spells CASIWGLNTEAFF. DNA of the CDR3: TGTGCCAGCATTTGGGGCCTGAACACTGAAGCTTTCTTT.

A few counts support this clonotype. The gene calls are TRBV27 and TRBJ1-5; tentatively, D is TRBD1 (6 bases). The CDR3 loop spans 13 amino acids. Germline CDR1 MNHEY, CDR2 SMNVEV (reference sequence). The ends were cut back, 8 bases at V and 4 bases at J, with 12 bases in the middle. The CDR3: CASRGTRNQPQHF. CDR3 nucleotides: TGTGCCAGCCGGGGGACAAGGAATCAGCCCCAGCATTTT.

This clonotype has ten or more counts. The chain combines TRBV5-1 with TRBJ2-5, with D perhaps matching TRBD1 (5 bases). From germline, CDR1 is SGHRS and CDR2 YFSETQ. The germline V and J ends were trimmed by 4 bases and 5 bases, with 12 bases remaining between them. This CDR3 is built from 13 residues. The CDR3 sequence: CASSTGHMETQYF. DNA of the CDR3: TGCGCCAGCAGCACAGGACATATGGAGACCCAGTACTTC. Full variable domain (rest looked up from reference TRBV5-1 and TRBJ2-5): KAGVTQTPRYLIKTRGQQVTLSCSPISGHRSVSWYQQTPGQGLQFLFEYFSETQRNKGNFPGRFSGRQFSNSRSEMNVSTLELGDSALYLCASSTGHMETQYFGPGTRLLVL.

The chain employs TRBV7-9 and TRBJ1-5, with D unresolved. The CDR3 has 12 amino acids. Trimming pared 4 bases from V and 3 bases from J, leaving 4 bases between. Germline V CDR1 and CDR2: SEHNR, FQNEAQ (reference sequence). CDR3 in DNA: TGTGCCAGCAGCTCCCCCAATCAGCCCCAGCATTTT. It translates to CASSSPNQPQHF.

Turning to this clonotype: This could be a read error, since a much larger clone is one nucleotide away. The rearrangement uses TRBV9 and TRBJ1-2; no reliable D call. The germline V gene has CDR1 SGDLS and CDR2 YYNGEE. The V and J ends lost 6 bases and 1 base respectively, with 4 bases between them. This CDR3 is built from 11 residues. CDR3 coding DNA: TGTGCCAGCACCGATAACTATGGCTACACCTTC. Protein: CASTDNYGYTF.

The CDR3 nucleotides are TGCGCCAGCAGCCGGACGGGGGCCAGTGAAGCTTTCTTT. Translated: CASSRTGASEAFF. This chain uses TRBV4-1 with TRBJ1-1, with D possibly matching TRBD1 (6 bases). The CDR3 is 13 residues long. The germline CDR1 and CDR2 sequences are MGHRA and YSYEKL. V was cut by 4 bases and J by 7 bases, with 13 bases left in between.

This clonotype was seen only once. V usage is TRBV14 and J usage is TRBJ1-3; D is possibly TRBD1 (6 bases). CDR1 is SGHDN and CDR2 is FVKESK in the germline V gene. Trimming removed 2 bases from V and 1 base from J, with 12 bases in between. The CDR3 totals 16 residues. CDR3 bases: TGTGCCAGCAGCCAATACACAGGGAGTTCTGGAAACACCATATATTTT. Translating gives CASSQYTGSSGNTIYF.

This CDR3 reads CASSALGGVEKLFF. The CDR3 nucleotides read TGTGCCAGCAGTGCCTTGGGGGGAGTTGAAAAACTGTTTTTT. This chain links TRBV12-3 or TRBV12-4 with TRBJ1-4; possible D gene TRBD1, 5 bases. This CDR3 is built from 14 residues. V was shortened by 5 bases and J by 7 bases, with 14 bases between the two germline ends.